This T cell receptor beta chain was retrieved from a study of shared clonotypes between healthy human individuals (dated by TCRdb to 2018 to 2020). For the study in its entirety: Three men and a couple of women, aged 18 to 49 years, made up the cohort. For each donor, CD4 naive and CD4 memory were each run on three plates, CD8 naive on two plates, and CD8 memory on one plate. To estimate repertoire size and how much clonotype sharing occurs between individuals, the study deeply sequenced the blood TCR repertoires of about five healthy adults. Libraries were prepared and TCR repertoires were sequenced by different laboratories using diverse techniques, in order to increase sequencing depth and limit assay-specific biases. Leukapheresis yielded between about 0.85 and 9 billion PBMCs per donor.

This clone was counted a single time. The specificity of this receptor is unknown. The input lacks base qualities; no much larger clone sits a single base away. On the study overall, not on this receptor specifically: Sampling was limited to blood, and TCR repertoires in tissue likely differ from TCR repertoires in blood. The genetic and exposure-history diversity represented was limited by the small number of donors. Incomplete sequencing was indicated by rarefaction of sorted-subset datasets, despite the large sequencing depth. Higher generation probabilities were observed for clonotypes shared by all four sorted-subset donors than for non-shared clonotypes. Pairwise subsampling indicated that sequencing depth was expected to affect the degree of clonotype sharing among donors. Estimated clonotype richness was generally larger for naive than for memory subsets. Sharing across a few donors was observed for roughly 5% of naive CD4, about 4% of naive CD8, roughly 2.4% of memory CD4, and around 0.44% of memory CD8 clonotypes.

V loses 3 bases at its end and J loses 8 bases; junction bases beyond the gene matches: 7. From the germline V gene, CDR1 is MGHDK and CDR2 is SYGVNS. From its cysteine to its phenylalanine, the CDR3 spans 15 amino acids. Only CDR3 DNA is held: 45 bases, read in frame from base 1. Healthy HIV-negative adults with no recently reported acute infections or vaccinations were included as donors. Only Caucasian adults living in Nashville, Tennessee, USA were represented among the donors. CD4+ T cells were enriched by magnetic negative selection, after which naive cells were positively selected on CD45RA and the negative fraction was taken as the memory subset. After blood collection by leukapheresis, PBMCs were isolated using Ficoll-Histopaque density gradient centrifugation and then cryopreserved in the vapor phase of liquid nitrogen. Analytical flow cytometry was used to check the purity and quantity of each magnetically sorted T cell population. Genomic DNA was isolated from every sorted fraction and measured by UV absorbance on a Nanodrop 2000c.

Using the deep immunoSEQ assay, multiplex PCR amplified TCR CDR3 regions from genomic DNA. For each cell subset, the extracted genomic DNA was distributed evenly across all wells of several immunoSEQ 96-well plates, and each plate served as one replicate. Each replicate PCR for sorted subsets received about 180 ng genomic DNA, equal to about 30,000 T cell genomes. Purified libraries were measured with a Qubit 3.0 fluorometer, size-checked on a Bioanalyzer 2100, and measured again with the KAPA Library Quantification kit. A separate single-read 150-cycle Illumina NextSeq 550 flow cell was used to sequence each immunoSEQ 96-well plate. Per the original workflow: Because only junctional sequences without quality scores were contained in the immunoSEQ output, filtering matching that applied to full-length reads could not be performed. Sequences were annotated with PyIR, a Python wrapper for IgBLAST v1.9, using IMGT germline references to assign V/J genes and CDR3. Reads were removed for weak V/J assignments (E-value above 1e-6), missing CDR3, stop codons, out-of-frame junctions, or ambiguous translated residues. V3J clonotypes were defined as sequences sharing an identical inferred V gene, J gene, and CDR3 amino acid sequence. Percentage overlap between repertoires was calculated by dividing the number of shared unique clonotypes by the size of the smaller repertoire. Repertoire richness was assessed with RTK rarefaction, the Chao1 estimator, and Recon v2.1 estimates of unobserved clonotypes. For all TCRbeta clonotypes obtained by the gDNA method from four donors, generation probabilities were computed with OLGA. TCRdb obtained this table from immuneACCESS and retained in-frame rearrangements with V and J assigned. These tables miss some clones; where compared with another copy, unresolved V genes account for less than half of the shortfall, and the remainder is unexplained. V, J and clone size reflect that table, while D and trimming were determined from the DNA. This sample holds about 2 million clones; 85% to 95% were observed only once. Jointly, the top ten make up under 0.15% of the sample.

The sequence is built from TRBV25-1 and TRBJ1-4, with 9 bases aligning to TRBD1. Sequenced input: naive CD4+ T cells sorted from blood. The meaning of the sample's cell subset or site label: CD45RA+ positively selected. This sequence originates from a man younger than 35 in good health. The DNA sequence is as follows: TGTGCCAGCAGTGATTCCCGACAGGGGGGAGAAAAACTGTTTTTT. Translated, this gives CASSDSRQGGEKLFF.